These T cell receptor beta chains were read from a single sample in a study of beta chain features in type 1 diabetes. Produced via immunoSEQ multiplex PCR; TCRdb's table is partial and in-frame only. The sample lists under 450,000 clones, approximately 14% seen once, with roughly 0.035% in the top ten. The sequenced sample consisted of naive CD4+ T cells from blood. These receptors all stem from a man aged 30-40 years in good health. CDR3s include the opening cysteine and the closing phenylalanine or tryptophan. Clone size appears in some rows only: once, few, many, or a class for an expanded clone.

V gene	clone size	CDR3 protein
TRBV7-8	-	CASSPPGLAGWEQFF
TRBV19	few	CASSPQGGTDTQYF
TRBV7-2	-	CASSLTGNRITDTQYF
TRBV5-1	-	CASSGTLSYNEQFF
TRBV7-2	few	CASSLYADTQYF
TRBV7-2	-	CASSPGQQNIQYF
TRBV4-2	few	CASSPRAGVVEKLFF
TRBV10-3	-	CAIGLGNEQFF
TRBV5-6	-	CASSLRLAGGLKTQYF
TRBV11-2	few	CASSSGLGNEQFF
TRBV5-1	-	CASSLGGHTGDPEAFF
TRBV6-5	-	CATHPRSGDQPQHF
TRBV9	few	CASSLANTGELFF
TRBV14	few	CASSQMFMNTEAFF
TRBV25-1	-	CASSEGRGTGQNYGYTF
TRBV7-2	few	CASSTQGYGYTF
TRBV7-2	few	CASSLAGTGSDTQYF
TRBV7-9	-	CASSLTEGAFF
TRBV27	few	CASSPGEGQAKNIQYF
TRBV10-3	few	CAISASGGTSTDTQYF
TRBV14	few	CASSQEDHRSYEQYF
TRBV9	-	CASSIGTSATDTQYF
TRBV9	once	CASSPRVGGGHMVTDTQYF
TRBV4-2	-	CASSQEIRVGGETQYF
TRBV20-1	-	CSAGATGGYTF
TRBV6-5	-	CASSYVSGQNYGYTF
TRBV30	few	CAWNRNEKLFF
TRBV5-6	few	CASSSSRVTTNEKLFF
TRBV11-2	-	CASSLEDQETQYF
TRBV4-1	few	CASSQEGDRDAEAFF
TRBV7-9	few	CASATPTAGARDTQYF
TRBV6-5	few	CASSYQGQPTQYF
TRBV9	-	CASSVNVPPGTDTQYF
TRBV10-3	few	CAISEPRLARADTQYF
TRBV11-2	few	CASSQTGDTQYF
TRBV18	few	CASSLSGEHQPQHF
TRBV13	few	CASSFWSSGKETQYF